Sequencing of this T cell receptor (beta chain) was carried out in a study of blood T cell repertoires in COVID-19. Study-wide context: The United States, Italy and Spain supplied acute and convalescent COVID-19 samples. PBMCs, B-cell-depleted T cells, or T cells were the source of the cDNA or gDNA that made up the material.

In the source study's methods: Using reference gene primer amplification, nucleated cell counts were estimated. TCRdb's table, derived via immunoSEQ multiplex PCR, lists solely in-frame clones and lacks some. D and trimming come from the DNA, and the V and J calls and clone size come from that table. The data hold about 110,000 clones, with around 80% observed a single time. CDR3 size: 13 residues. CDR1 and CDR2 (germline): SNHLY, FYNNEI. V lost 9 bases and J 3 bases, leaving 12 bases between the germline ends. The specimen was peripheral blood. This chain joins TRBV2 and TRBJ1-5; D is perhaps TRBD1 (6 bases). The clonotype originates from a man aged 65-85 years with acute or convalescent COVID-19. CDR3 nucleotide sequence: TGTGCCAGTAGACAGGAGCCCAATCAGCCCCAGCATTTT. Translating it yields CASRQEPNQPQHF. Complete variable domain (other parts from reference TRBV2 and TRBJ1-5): EPEVTQTPSHQVTQMGQEVILRCVPISNHLYFYWYRQILGQKVEFLVSFYNNEISEKSEIFDDQFSVERPDGSNFTLKIRSTKLEDSAMYFCASRQEPNQPQHFGDGTRLSIL.